The rows below give T cell receptor beta chains drawn from one sample of a study of blood T cell repertoires in COVID-19. Assay: immunoSEQ multiplex PCR; the TCRdb copy retains only in-frame clones and omits some. In the table there are around 140,000 clones, around 82% of which are singletons. Sequencing was performed on PBMCs or T cells enriched from blood (not recorded which). The receptor set was obtained from a man aged 50-59 years in a cohort exposed to, infected with or recovered from COVID-19 (not recorded which). Both conserved end residues are trimmed from each CDR3.

V | CDR3
TRBV12-3/TRBV12-4 | ASSAGLGQF
TRBV3-1/TRBV3-2 | ASSQDLSGHGTQY
TRBV27 | ASRSIPSTDTQY
TRBV7-9 | ASSLGAGDYEQY
TRBV6-5 | ASLDANTGELF
TRBV3-1/TRBV3-2 | ASSQDSPSSYEQY
TRBV5-1 | ASSLTGGPGETQY
TRBV27 | ASSSLTSGRPWNTQY
TRBV7-8 | ASSLATTQNTIY
TRBV14 | ASSPRDYYYIEQF
TRBV29-1 | SVEDFSGADGYT
TRBV19 | ATSGVSYEQY
TRBV29-1 | SVAQGSYSYEQY
TRBV6-4 | ASLQDRANYGYT
TRBV6-1 | ASSEDSSRDQPQH
TRBV5-4 | ASSLATQETQY
TRBV19 | ASSISLPYGYT
TRBV3-1/TRBV3-2 | ASSQDSGNTEAF